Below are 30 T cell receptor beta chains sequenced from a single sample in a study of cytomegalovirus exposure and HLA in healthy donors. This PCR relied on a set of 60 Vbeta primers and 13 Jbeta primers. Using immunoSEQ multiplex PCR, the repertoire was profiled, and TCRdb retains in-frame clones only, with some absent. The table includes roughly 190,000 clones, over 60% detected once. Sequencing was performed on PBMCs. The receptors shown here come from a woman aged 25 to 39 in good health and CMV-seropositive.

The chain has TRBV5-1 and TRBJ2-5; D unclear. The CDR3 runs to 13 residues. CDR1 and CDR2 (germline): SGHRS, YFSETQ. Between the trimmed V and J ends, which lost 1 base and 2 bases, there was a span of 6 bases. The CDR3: CASSLYGQETQYF. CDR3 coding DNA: TGCGCCAGCAGCTTGTACGGGCAAGAGACCCAGTACTTC. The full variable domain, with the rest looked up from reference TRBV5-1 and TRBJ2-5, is KAGVTQTPRYLIKTRGQQVTLSCSPISGHRSVSWYQQTPGQGLQFLFEYFSETQRNKGNFPGRFSGRQFSNSRSEMNVSTLELGDSALYLCASSLYGQETQYFGPGTRLLVL.

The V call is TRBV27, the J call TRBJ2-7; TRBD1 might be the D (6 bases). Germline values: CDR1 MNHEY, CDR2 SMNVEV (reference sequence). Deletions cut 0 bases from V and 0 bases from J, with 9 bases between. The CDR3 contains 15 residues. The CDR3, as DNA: TGTGCCAGCAGTTTATCCAGAGGGGGCTCCTACGAGCAGTACTTC. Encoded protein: CASSLSRGGSYEQYF.

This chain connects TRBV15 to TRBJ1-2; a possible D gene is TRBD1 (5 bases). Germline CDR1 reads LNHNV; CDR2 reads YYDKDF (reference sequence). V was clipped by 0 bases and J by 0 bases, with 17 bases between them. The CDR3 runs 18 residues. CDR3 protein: CATSRDLGGITTNYGYTF. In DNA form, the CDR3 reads TGTGCCACCAGCAGAGATCTCGGGGGAATTACTACTAACTATGGCTACACCTTC.

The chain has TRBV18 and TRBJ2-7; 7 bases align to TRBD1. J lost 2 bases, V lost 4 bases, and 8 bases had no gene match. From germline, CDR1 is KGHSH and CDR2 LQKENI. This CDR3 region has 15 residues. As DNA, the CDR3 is TGTGCCAGCTCACGAGACAGGGTCTACGCCTACGAGCAGTACTTC. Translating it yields CASSRDRVYAYEQYF. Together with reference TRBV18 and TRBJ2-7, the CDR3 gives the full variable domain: NAGVMQNPRHLVRRRGQEARLRCSPMKGHSHVYWYRQLPEEGLKFMVYLQKENIIDESGMPKERFSAEFPKEGPSILRIQQVVRGDSAAYFCASSRDRVYAYEQYFGPGTRLTVT.

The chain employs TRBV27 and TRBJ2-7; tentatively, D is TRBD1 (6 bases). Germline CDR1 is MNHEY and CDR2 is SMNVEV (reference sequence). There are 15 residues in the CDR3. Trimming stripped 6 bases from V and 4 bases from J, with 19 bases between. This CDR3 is CASRSAQGPEYEQYF. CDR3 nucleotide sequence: TGTGCCAGCAGAAGCGCACAGGGACCAGAATACGAGCAGTACTTC.

DNA of the CDR3: TGTGCCAGCAGCCAACGTATGACAGCTACCTACGAGCAGTACTTC. This gives the protein CASSQRMTATYEQYF. The rearrangement links TRBV6-5 to TRBJ2-7; TRBD1 is a possible D gene (5 bases). Germline V gene data show CDR1 as MNHEY and CDR2 as SVGAGI. Deletions cut 6 bases from V and 2 bases from J, with 17 bases between. This CDR3 contains 15 residues.

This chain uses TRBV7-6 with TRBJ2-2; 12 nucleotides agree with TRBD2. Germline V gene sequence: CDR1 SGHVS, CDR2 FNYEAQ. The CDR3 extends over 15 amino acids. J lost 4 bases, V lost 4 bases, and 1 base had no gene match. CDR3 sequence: CASSWTSGITGELFF. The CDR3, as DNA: TGTGCCAGCAGCTGGACTAGCGGGATCACCGGGGAGCTGTTTTTT.

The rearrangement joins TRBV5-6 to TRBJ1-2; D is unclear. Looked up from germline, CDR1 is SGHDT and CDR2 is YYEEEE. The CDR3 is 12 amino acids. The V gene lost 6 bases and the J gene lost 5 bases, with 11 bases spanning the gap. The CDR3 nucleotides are TGTGCCAGCATCTCGTCCACTTATGGCTACACCTTC. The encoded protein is CASISSTYGYTF.

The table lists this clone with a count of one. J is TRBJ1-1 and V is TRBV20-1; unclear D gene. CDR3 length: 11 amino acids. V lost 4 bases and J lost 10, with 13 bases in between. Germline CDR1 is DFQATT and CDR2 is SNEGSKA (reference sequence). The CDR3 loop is CSATRGLGAFF. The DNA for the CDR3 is TGCAGTGCTACTCGGGGATTGGGAGCTTTCTTT.

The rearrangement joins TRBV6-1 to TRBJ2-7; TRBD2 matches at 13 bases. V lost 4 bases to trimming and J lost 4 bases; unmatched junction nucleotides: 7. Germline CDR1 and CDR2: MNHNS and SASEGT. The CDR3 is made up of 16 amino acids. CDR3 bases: TGTGCCAGCAGTGGACTGGGACTAGCGGGGAATTACGAGCAGTACTTC. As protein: CASSGLGLAGNYEQYF.

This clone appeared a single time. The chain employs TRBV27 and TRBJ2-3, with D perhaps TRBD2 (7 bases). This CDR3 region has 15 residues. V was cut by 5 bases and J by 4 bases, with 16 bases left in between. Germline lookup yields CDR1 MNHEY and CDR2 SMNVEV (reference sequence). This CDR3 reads CASSPWGGPPDTQYF. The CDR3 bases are TGTGCCAGCAGTCCCTGGGGGGGCCCGCCAGATACGCAGTATTTT.

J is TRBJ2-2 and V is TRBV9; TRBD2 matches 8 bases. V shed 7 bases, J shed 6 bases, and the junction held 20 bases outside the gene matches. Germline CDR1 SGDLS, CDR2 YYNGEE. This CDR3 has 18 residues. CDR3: CASGSILQAGDHPGELFF. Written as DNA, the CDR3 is TGTGCCAGCGGATCGATTCTTCAAGCGGGAGACCACCCCGGGGAGCTGTTTTTT. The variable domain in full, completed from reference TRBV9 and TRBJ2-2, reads DSGVTQTPKHLITATGQRVTLRCSPRSGDLSVYWYQQSLDQGLQFLIQYYNGEERAKGNILERFSAQQFPDLHSELNLSSLELGDSALYFCASGSILQAGDHPGELFFGEGSRLTVL.

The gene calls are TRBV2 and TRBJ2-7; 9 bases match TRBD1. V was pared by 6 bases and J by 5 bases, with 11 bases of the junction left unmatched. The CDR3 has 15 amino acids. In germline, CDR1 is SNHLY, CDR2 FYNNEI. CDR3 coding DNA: TGTGCCAGCAGGAGACCCGGGACAGGGCGGCACGAGCAGTACTTC. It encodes CASRRPGTGRHEQYF.

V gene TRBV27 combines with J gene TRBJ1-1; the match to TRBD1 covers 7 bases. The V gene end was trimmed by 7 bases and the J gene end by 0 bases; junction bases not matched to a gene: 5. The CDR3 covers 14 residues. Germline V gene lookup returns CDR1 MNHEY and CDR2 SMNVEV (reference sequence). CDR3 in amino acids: CASKGDSMNTEAFF. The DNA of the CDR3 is TGTGCCAGCAAGGGGGACAGCATGAACACTGAAGCTTTCTTT.

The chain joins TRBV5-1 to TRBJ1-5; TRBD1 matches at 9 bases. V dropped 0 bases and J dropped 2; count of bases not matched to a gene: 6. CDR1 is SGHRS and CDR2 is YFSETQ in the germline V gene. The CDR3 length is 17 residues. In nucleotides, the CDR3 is TGCGCCAGCAGCTTGGCCCCCCGGGACAGGGGCAATCAGCCCCAGCATTTT. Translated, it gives CASSLAPRDRGNQPQHF.

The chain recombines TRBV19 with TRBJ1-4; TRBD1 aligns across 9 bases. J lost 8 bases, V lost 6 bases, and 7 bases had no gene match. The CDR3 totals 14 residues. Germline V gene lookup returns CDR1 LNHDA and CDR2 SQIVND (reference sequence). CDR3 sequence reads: CASRQGTGNEKLFF. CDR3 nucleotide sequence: TGTGCCAGTAGGCAGGGGACAGGGAACGAAAAACTGTTTTTT.

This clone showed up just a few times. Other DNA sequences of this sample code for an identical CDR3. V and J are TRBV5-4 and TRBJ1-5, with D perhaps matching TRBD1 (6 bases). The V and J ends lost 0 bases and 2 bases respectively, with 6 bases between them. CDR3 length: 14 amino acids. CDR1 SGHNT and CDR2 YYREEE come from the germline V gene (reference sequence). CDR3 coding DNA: TGTGCCAGCAGCTTGGACAGGGGCAATCAGCCCCAGCATTTT. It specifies CASSLDRGNQPQHF. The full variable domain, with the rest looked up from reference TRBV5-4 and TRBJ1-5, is ETGVTQSPTHLIKTRGQQVTLRCSSQSGHNTVSWYQQALGQGPQFIFQYYREEENGRGNFPPRFSGLQFPNYSSELNVNALELDDSALYLCASSLDRGNQPQHFGDGTRLSIL.

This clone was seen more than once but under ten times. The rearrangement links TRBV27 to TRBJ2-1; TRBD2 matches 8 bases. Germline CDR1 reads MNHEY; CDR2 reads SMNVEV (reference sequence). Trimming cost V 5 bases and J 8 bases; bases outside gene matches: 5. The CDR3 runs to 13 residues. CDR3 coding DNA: TGTGCCAGCAGTAGAGGACTAGCAGATGAGCAGTTCTTC. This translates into CASSRGLADEQFF.

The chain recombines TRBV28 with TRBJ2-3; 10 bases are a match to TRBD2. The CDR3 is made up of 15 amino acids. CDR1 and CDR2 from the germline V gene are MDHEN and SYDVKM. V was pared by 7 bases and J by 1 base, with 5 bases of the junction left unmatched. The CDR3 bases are TGTGCCAGCAACCTCCTAGCGGGGGGCACAGATACGCAGTATTTT. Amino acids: CASNLLAGGTDTQYF.

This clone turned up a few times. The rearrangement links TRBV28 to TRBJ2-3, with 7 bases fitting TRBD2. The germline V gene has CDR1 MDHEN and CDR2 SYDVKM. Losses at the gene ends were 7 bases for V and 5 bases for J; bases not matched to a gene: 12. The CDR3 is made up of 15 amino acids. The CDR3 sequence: CASTNMRERVDTQYF. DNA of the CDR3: TGTGCCAGCACCAATATGCGGGAGAGGGTAGATACGCAGTATTTT.

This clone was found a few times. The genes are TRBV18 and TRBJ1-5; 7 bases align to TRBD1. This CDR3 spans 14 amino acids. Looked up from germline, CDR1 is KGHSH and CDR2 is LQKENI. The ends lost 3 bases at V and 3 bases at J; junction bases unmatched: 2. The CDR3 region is CASSPDRSNQPQHF. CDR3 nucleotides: TGTGCCAGCTCACCGGACAGGTCCAATCAGCCCCAGCATTTT.

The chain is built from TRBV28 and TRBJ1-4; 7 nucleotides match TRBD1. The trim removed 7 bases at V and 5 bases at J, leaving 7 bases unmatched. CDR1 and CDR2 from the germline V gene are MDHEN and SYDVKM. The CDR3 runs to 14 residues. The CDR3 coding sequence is TGTGCCAGCATCCCAGGGGGGTCAAATGAAAAACTGTTTTTT. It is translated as CASIPGGSNEKLFF.

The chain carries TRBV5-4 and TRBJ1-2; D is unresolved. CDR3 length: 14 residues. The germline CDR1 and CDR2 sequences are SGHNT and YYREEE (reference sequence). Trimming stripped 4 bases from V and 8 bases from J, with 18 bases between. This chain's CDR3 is CASSATSQTPGYTF. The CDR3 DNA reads TGTGCCAGCAGCGCTACCTCTCAGACTCCAGGCTACACCTTC. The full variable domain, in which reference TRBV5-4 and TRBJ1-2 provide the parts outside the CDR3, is ETGVTQSPTHLIKTRGQQVTLRCSSQSGHNTVSWYQQALGQGPQFIFQYYREEENGRGNFPPRFSGLQFPNYSSELNVNALELDDSALYLCASSATSQTPGYTFGSGTRLTVV.

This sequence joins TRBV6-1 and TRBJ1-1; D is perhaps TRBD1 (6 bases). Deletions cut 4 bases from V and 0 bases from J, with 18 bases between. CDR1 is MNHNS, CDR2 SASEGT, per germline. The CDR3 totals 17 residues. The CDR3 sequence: CASSVRDKSPMNTEAFF. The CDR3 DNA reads TGTGCCAGCAGTGTTCGGGACAAATCGCCCATGAACACTGAAGCTTTCTTT.

The CDR3 is CASSYRGQGNTEAFF. The CDR3 coding sequence is TGTGCCAGCAGCTACAGGGGGCAGGGGAACACTGAAGCTTTCTTT. The genes are TRBV2 and TRBJ1-1, with 9 positions matching TRBD1. The CDR3 loop spans 15 amino acids. The V segment lost 6 bases and the J segment 1 base; nucleotides outside the gene matches: 6. CDR1 and CDR2 (germline): SNHLY, FYNNEI.

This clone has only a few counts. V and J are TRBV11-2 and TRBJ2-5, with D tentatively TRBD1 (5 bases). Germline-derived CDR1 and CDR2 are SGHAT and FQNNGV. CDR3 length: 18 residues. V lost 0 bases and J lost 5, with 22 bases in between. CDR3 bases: TGTGCCAGCAGCTTAGATCTGCGTAGTAGGGGTACGATGGAGACCCAGTACTTC. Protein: CASSLDLRSRGTMETQYF.

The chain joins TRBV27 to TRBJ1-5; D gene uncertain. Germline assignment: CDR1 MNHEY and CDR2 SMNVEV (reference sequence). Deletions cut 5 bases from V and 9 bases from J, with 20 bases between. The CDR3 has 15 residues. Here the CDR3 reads CASSLLPVLRWPQHF. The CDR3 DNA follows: TGTGCCAGCAGTCTTTTGCCCGTGCTCAGATGGCCCCAGCATTTT.

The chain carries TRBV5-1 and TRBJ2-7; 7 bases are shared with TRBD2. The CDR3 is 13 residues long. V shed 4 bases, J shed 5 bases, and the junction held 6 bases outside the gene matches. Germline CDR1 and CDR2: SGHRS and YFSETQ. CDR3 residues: CASSQTSVHEQYF. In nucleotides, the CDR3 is TGCGCCAGCAGCCAAACTAGCGTCCACGAGCAGTACTTC. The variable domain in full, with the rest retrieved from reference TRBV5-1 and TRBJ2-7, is KAGVTQTPRYLIKTRGQQVTLSCSPISGHRSVSWYQQTPGQGLQFLFEYFSETQRNKGNFPGRFSGRQFSNSRSEMNVSTLELGDSALYLCASSQTSVHEQYFGPGTRLTVT.

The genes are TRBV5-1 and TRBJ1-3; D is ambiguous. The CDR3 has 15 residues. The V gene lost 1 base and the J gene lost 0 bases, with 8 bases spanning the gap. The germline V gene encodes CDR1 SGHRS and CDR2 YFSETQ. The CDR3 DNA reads TGCGCCAGCAGCTTGATCCCGAGCTCTGGAAACACCATATATTTT. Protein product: CASSLIPSSGNTIYF. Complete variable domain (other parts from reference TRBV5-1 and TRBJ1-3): KAGVTQTPRYLIKTRGQQVTLSCSPISGHRSVSWYQQTPGQGLQFLFEYFSETQRNKGNFPGRFSGRQFSNSRSEMNVSTLELGDSALYLCASSLIPSSGNTIYFGEGSWLTVV.

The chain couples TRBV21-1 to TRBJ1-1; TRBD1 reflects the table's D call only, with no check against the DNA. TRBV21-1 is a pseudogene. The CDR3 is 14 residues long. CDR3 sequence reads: CASSTDRGITEAFF. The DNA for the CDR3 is TGTGCCAGCAGCACGGACAGGGGTATCACTGAAGCTTTCTTT.